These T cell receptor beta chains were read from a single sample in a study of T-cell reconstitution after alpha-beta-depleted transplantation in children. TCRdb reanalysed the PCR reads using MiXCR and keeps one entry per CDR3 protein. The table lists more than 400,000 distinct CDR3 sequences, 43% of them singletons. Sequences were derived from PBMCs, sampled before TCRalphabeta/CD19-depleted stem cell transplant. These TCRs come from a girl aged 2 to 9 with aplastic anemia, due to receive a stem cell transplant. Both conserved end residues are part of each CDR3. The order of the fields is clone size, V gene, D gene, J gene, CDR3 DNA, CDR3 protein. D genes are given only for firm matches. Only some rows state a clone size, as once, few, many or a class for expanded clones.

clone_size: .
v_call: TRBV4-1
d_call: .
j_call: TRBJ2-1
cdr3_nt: TGCGCCAGCAGCCAAGATCCGGCCGGGCCCTACAATGAGCAGTTCTTC
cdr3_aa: CASSQDPAGPYNEQFF

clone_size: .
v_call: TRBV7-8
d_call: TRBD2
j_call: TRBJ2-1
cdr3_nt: TGTGCCAGCATCGAACTAGCGGGAGGGCCGGTACCCTTCTTC
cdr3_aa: CASIELAGGPVPFF

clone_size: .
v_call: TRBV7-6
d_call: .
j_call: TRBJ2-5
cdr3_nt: TGTGCCAGCAGCATCCTAGCGACCCAAGAGACCCAGTACTTC
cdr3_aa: CASSILATQETQYF

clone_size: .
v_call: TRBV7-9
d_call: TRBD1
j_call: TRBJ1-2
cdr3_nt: TGTGCCAGCAGCTCAGAAGAACTGGACAGGGTAAACTATGGCTACACCTTC
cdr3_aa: CASSSEELDRVNYGYTF

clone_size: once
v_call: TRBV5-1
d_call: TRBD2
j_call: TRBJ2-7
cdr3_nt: TGCGCCAGCAGCCGTCTTAGCGGGGAGCAGTACTTC
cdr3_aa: CASSRLSGEQYF

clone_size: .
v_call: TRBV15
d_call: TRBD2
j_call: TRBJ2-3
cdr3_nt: TGTGCCACCAGCAGAGATCATCGGCATCTAGCGGGGGTAGATACGCAGTATTTT
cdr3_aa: CATSRDHRHLAGVDTQYF

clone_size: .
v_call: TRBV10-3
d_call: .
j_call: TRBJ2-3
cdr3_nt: TGTGCCATCAGGGAGGAGATAAGCACAGATACGCAGTATTTT
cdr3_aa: CAIREEISTDTQYF

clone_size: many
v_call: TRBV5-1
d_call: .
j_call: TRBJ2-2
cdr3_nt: TGCGCCAGCAGCTTGGACACCCCGGGCACCGGGGAGCTGTTTTTT
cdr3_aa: CASSLDTPGTGELFF

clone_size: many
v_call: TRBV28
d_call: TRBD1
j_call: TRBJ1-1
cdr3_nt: TGTGCCAGCTGCTCTCCGGGACAGAAAAACACTGAAGCTTTCTTT
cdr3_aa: CASCSPGQKNTEAFF

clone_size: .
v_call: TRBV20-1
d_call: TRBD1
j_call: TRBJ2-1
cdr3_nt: TGCAGTGCCCCTGGGGCCGACAGGGGCCACAATGAGCAGTTCTTC
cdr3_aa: CSAPGADRGHNEQFF

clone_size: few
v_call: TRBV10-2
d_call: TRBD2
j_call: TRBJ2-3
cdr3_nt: TGCGCCAGCAGGCGGACGGCAGCGGGGGATACGCAGTATTTT
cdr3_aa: CASRRTAAGDTQYF

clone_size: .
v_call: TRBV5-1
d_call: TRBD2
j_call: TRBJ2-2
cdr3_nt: TGCGCCAGCAGCTTACCAGCGGGGGAGAACACCGGGGAGCTGTTTTTT
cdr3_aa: CASSLPAGENTGELFF

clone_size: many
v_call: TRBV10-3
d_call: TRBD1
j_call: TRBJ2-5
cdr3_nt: TGTGCCATCAGTGAGTCGAATCCTGAGGGGGCATTCCAAGAGACCCAGTACTTC
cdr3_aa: CAISESNPEGAFQETQYF

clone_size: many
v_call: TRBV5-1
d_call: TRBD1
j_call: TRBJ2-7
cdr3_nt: TGCGCCAGCAGCTTGGCCCGACAGGGGAGACGTTACGAGCAGTACTTC
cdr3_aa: CASSLARQGRRYEQYF

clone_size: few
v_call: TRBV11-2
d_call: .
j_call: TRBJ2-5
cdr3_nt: TGTGCCAGCAGCTTAGAGTTCAGGGAGTGGGAGACCCAGTACTTC
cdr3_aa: CASSLEFREWETQYF

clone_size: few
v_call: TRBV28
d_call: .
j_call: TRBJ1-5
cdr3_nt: TGTGCCAGTGGGGGGAGGGAAGGAGGCAATCAGCCCCAGCATTTT
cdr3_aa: CASGGREGGNQPQHF

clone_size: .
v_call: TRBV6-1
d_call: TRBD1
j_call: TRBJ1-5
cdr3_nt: TGTGCCACCTTTTTACAGGGGGCGCTGGGCAATCAGCCCCAGCATTTT
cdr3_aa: CATFLQGALGNQPQHF

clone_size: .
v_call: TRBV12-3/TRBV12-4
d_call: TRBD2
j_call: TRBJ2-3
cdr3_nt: TGTGCCAGCAGTCCCCAGCTTCTGGCGGGGGGCACAGATACGCAGTATTTT
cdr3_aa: CASSPQLLAGGTDTQYF

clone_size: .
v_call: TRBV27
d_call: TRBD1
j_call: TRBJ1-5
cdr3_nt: TGTGCCAGCAGTTTAATAACAGGGGACCACAATCAGCCCCAGCATTTT
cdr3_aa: CASSLITGDHNQPQHF

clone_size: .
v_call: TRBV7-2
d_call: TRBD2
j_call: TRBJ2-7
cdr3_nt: TGTGCCAGCAGCTTAATAGCGGGGAACTACGAGCAGTACTTC
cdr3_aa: CASSLIAGNYEQYF

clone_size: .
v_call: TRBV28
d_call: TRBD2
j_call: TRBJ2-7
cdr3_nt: TGTGCCAGCAGCTTAAGCGGGAGTAAGGACTACGAGCAGTACTTC
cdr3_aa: CASSLSGSKDYEQYF

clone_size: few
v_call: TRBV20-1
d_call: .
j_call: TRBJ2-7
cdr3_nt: TGCAGTGCTAGTCGCGAGTACGAGCAGTACTTC
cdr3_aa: CSASREYEQYF

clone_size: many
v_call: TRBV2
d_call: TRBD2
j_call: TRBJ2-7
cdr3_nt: TGTGCCAGCAGGGGACTAGCCGAGTACGAGCAGTACTTC
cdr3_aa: CASRGLAEYEQYF

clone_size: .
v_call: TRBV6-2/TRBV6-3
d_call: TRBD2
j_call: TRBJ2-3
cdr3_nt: TGTGCCAGCAAGTCACGGGCTGAGCGGGAGTTAACAGATACGCAGTATTTT
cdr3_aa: CASKSRAERELTDTQYF

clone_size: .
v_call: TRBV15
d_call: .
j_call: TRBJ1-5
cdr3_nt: TGTGCCACCAGCCCCCGCAAAAATCAGCCCCAGCATTTT
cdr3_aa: CATSPRKNQPQHF

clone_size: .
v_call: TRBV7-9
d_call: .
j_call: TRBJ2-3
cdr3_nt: TGTGCCAGCAGCCCCCCCGACAGCACAGATACGCATTATTTT
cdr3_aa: CASSPPDSTDTHYF

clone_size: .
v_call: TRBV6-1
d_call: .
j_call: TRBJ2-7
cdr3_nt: TGTGCCAGCAGTCCAAGAGCGAGCTCCTACGAGCAGTACTTC
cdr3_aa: CASSPRASSYEQYF

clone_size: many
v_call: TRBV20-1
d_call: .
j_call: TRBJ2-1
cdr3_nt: TGCAGTGCTAGAGTCTGGCTAGAGGGAGCCTACGGAGAGCAGTTCTTC
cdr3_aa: CSARVWLEGAYGEQFF

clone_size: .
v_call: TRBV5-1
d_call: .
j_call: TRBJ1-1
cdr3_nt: TGCGCCAGCAGCTTGTCGGGGGCTAACACTGAAGCTTTCTTT
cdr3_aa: CASSLSGANTEAFF

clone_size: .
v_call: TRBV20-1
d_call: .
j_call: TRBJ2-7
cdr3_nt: TGCAGTGCCTTCGGCGGTACCTACGAGCAGTACTTC
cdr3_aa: CSAFGGTYEQYF

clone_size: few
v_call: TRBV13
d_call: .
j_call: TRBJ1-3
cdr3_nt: TGTGCCAGCAGACTAAAAGGGTGGAAGGGAAACACCATATATTTT
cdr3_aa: CASRLKGWKGNTIYF

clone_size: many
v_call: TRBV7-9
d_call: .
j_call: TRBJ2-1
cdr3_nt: TGTGCCAGCAGCTTCCCGGGAGTCAAACCCTCGCAGTTCTTC
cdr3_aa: CASSFPGVKPSQFF

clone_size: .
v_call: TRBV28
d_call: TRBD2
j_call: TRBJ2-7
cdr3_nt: TGTGCCAGCAGTTTATGGGGGACTAGCAGCCACGAGCAGTACTTC
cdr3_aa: CASSLWGTSSHEQYF

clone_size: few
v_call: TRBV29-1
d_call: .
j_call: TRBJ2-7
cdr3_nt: TGCAGCGTTGCCGGGGATACCTACGAGCAGTACTTC
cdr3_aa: CSVAGDTYEQYF

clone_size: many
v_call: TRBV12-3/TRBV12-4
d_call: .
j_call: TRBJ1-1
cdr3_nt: TGTGCCAGCAGTTTAGACCCCTTAATCACTGAAGCTTTCTTT
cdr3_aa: CASSLDPLITEAFF

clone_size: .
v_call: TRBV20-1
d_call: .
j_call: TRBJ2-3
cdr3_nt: TGCAGTGCTTATGACTCATACACGCAGTATTTT
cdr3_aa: CSAYDSYTQYF

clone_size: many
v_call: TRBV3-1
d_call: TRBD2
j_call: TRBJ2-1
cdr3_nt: TGTGCCAGCAAAGCACTGGTCCGGACTAGCGGGAACAATGAGCAGTTCTTC
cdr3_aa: CASKALVRTSGNNEQFF

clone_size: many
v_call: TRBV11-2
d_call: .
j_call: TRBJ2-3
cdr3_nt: TGTGCCAGCAGCTCACGAGGCAGTCGGATGACGGGAGTAAAGACAGATACGCAGTATTTT
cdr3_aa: CASSSRGSRMTGVKTDTQYF

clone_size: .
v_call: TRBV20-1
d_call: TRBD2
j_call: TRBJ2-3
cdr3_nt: TGCAGTGCTAGTGGGAGGGGCTTCACAGATACGCAGTATTTT
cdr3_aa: CSASGRGFTDTQYF

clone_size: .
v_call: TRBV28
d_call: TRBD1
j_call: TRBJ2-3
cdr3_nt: TGTGCCAGCACCACCGGACAGGGGGGATATAAGGATACGCAGTATTTT
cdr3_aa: CASTTGQGGYKDTQYF

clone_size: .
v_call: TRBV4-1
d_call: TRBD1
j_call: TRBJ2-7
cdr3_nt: TGCGCCAGCAGCCAAGATGGTTCAGGGGGTTTGTTCGACGAGCAGTACTTC
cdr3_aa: CASSQDGSGGLFDEQYF